This passage covers 22 T cell receptor beta chains from one sample sequenced in a study of blood T cell repertoires in COVID-19. Sequencing was performed with immunoSEQ multiplex PCR; in TCRdb, only in-frame clones are kept and a portion is missing. The profile shows some 400,000 clones, more than 75% of them singletons. The material sequenced was peripheral blood. Receptors were obtained from a human donor with acute or convalescent COVID-19. The donor label of this sample is uncertain.

This clone was seen more than once but under ten times. This CDR3 is also generated by other DNA sequences in the sample. This chain connects TRBV19 to TRBJ1-2; D may be TRBD1 (6 bases). From germline, CDR1 is LNHDA and CDR2 SQIVND (reference sequence). Between the trimmed V and J ends, which lost 1 base and 2 bases, there was a span of 8 bases. The CDR3 totals 14 residues. The CDR3 sequence is CASSIAGDNYGYTF. CDR3 bases: TGTGCCAGTAGTATAGCAGGGGACAACTATGGCTACACCTTC.

A remark on this clone: Other DNA sequences in the sample encode the same CDR3. The rearrangement links TRBV18 to TRBJ1-1; D not certain. The CDR3 has 13 residues. Between the trimmed V and J ends, which lost 3 bases and 1 base, there was a span of 6 bases. CDR1 is KGHSH and CDR2 is LQKENI in the germline V gene. In nucleotides, the CDR3 is TGTGCCAGCTCACCGAGCGGGAACACTGAAGCTTTCTTT. Protein: CASSPSGNTEAFF.

The CDR3, as DNA: TGTGCCAGCACTTGGCGGACTGGAAACACCATATATTTT. This encodes CASTWRTGNTIYF. The gene calls are TRBV5-5 and TRBJ1-3; D is uncertain. The CDR3 runs 13 residues. CDR1 and CDR2 from the germline V gene are SGHKS and YYEKEE (reference sequence). With 6 bases removed from V and 2 bases from J, the gap between germline ends came to 9 bases.

The genes are TRBV5-4 and TRBJ2-5, with 8 bases matching TRBD2. The CDR3 is made up of 15 amino acids. J gave up 5 bases and V 4 bases, and 10 bases lay outside the gene matches. The germline V gene has CDR1 SGHNT and CDR2 YYREEE (reference sequence). Here the CDR3 reads CASSRTSRGVETQYF. As DNA, the CDR3 is TGTGCCAGCAGCCGGACTAGCCGGGGAGTGGAGACCCAGTACTTC.

This chain joins TRBV7-2 and TRBJ1-2, with TRBD1 matching 8 bases. The trim removed 0 bases at V and 6 bases at J, leaving 6 bases unmatched. Germline assignment: CDR1 SGHTA and CDR2 FQGNSA. This CDR3 is 15 amino acids long. The CDR3 DNA sequence: TGTGCCAGCAGCTTAGCGGCAGGGGGCGCGAATGGCTACACCTTC. Translating gives CASSLAAGGANGYTF.

The rearrangement uses TRBV6-1 and TRBJ2-3, with 7 nucleotides matching TRBD2. V lost 3 bases, J lost 8 bases, and 5 bases stayed unmatched. This CDR3 has 13 residues. Germline V gives CDR1 MNHNS, CDR2 SASEGT. The CDR3: CASSEEGRGTQYF. The CDR3 nucleotides read TGTGCCAGCAGTGAGGAGGGGAGGGGTACGCAGTATTTT.

The chain joins TRBV2 to TRBJ1-6; D possibly corresponds to TRBD1 (6 bases). V shed 4 bases and J shed 6 bases, with 10 bases lying between them. CDR1 and CDR2 from the germline V gene are SNHLY and FYNNEI. This CDR3 spans 14 amino acids. The CDR3 here is CASSVVGGNSPLHF. The CDR3 coding sequence is TGTGCCAGCAGTGTTGTAGGGGGTAATTCACCCCTCCACTTT.

The chain uses TRBV5-1 and TRBJ2-3, with 7 bases identical to TRBD1. The CDR3 is 16 residues long. V shed 0 bases and J 0 bases; nucleotides not matched to a gene: 4. Germline V CDR1 and CDR2: SGHRS, YFSETQ. This CDR3 reads CASSLEGQFSTDTQYF. DNA for the CDR3: TGCGCCAGCAGCTTGGAGGGACAGTTTAGCACAGATACGCAGTATTTT.

CDR3 in amino acids: CASSISPTGGRYNEQFF. As DNA, the CDR3 is TGTGCCAGTAGTATCTCCCCGACAGGGGGTCGCTACAATGAGCAGTTCTTC. V and J are TRBV19 and TRBJ2-1; 9 positions match TRBD1. This CDR3 has 17 amino acids. J gave up 3 bases and V 3 bases, and 9 bases lay outside the gene matches. Germline CDR1 is LNHDA and CDR2 is SQIVND (reference sequence).

The chain uses TRBV12-5 and TRBJ2-1; 7 bases align to TRBD2. Germline-derived CDR1 and CDR2 are LGHNT and FRNRAP. The CDR3 extends over 11 amino acids. Unmatched junction bases numbered 1, after V lost 0 bases and J lost 14 bases. CDR3 in DNA: TGTGCTAGTGGTTTGGTACGGGGGGAGTTCTTC. Its protein is CASGLVRGEFF. The complete variable domain, with remaining parts taken from reference TRBV12-5 and TRBJ2-1, reads DARVTQTPRHKVTEMGQEVTMRCQPILGHNTVFWYRQTMMQGLELLAYFRNRAPLDDSGMPKDRFSAEMPDATLATLKIQPSEPRDSAVYFCASGLVRGEFFGPGTRLTVL.

The CDR3 loop is CASSQGLGGGPEAFF. CDR3 bases: TGTGCCAGCAGCCAAGGGCTAGGAGGGGGCCCTGAAGCTTTCTTT. The genes are TRBV3-1 (or the pseudogene TRBV3-2) and TRBJ1-1; 7 bases align to TRBD1. The CDR3 is 15 residues long. The J segment lost 6 bases and the V segment lost 1 base, leaving 8 bases of the junction unmatched. Germline V gene lookup returns CDR1 LGHDT and CDR2 YNNKEL (reference sequence).

The rearrangement links TRBV6-2 or TRBV6-3 to TRBJ1-1; D ambiguous. Germline values: CDR1 MNHEY, CDR2 SVGEGT. Trimming cost V 6 bases and J 0 bases, with 8 bases left between them. CDR3 size: 13 residues. The CDR3 sequence is CASRPRMNTEAFF. The CDR3 coding sequence is TGTGCCAGCAGGCCTCGTATGAACACTGAAGCTTTCTTT.

This clone has only a few counts. The rearrangement uses TRBV6-5 and TRBJ1-3, with no clear D. The CDR3 has 14 amino acids. V was pared by 7 bases and J by 4 bases, with 14 bases between. Germline CDR1 reads MNHEY; CDR2 reads SVGAGI. Written as DNA, the CDR3 is TGTGCCAGCAAGGATTCGAGCAGGGGAAACACCATATATTTT. Amino acid sequence: CASKDSSRGNTIYF.

The rearrangement uses TRBV7-9 and TRBJ1-6; 7 bases map to TRBD1. CDR3 length: 15 amino acids. V was clipped by 5 bases and J by 6 bases; unmatched bases: 7. Germline values: CDR1 SEHNR, CDR2 FQNEAQ (reference sequence). The CDR3 sequence: CASSRDRAGNSPLHF. CDR3 coding DNA: TGTGCCAGCAGCCGAGACAGGGCCGGTAATTCACCCCTCCACTTT.

There are a few counts of this clone. The rearrangement joins TRBV5-5 to TRBJ2-1; possibly TRBD1 for D (6 bases). Germline V gene lookup returns CDR1 SGHKS and CDR2 YYEKEE (reference sequence). The CDR3 is made up of 14 amino acids. Trimming left V 0 bases short and J 4 bases short, with 8 bases between. The CDR3 here is CASSLDRVYNEQFF. CDR3 sequence (DNA): TGTGCCAGCAGCTTGGACAGGGTTTACAATGAGCAGTTCTTC.

The chain combines TRBV30 with TRBJ1-4; possibly TRBD1 for D (6 bases). Germline-derived CDR1 and CDR2 are GTSNPN and SVGIG (reference sequence). The V end lost 0 bases, the J end lost 8 bases, and 10 bases lay between the germline ends. The CDR3 has 13 amino acids. The CDR3 here is CAWSVQGNEKLFF. CDR3 nucleotide sequence: TGTGCCTGGAGTGTACAGGGTAACGAAAAACTGTTTTTT.

The chain joins TRBV11-2 to TRBJ2-2; perhaps TRBD2 as D (6 bases). Germline CDR1 SGHAT, CDR2 FQNNGV. Trimming pared 2 bases from V and 6 bases from J, leaving 13 bases between. This CDR3 is 15 amino acids long. DNA for the CDR3: TGTGCCAGCAGCTTATTCTCTGGAGGGGCCGGGGAGCTGTTTTTT. Protein: CASSLFSGGAGELFF.

In this sample, this clone turned up once. The chain is built from TRBV18 and TRBJ2-1, with a tentative D call TRBD1 (5 bases). The CDR3 extends over 14 amino acids. CDR1 and CDR2 (germline): KGHSH, LQKENI. Trimming took off 3 bases at V and 3 bases at J, with 9 bases between the two ends. The CDR3: CASSPDKGYNEQFF. The CDR3 DNA sequence: TGTGCCAGCTCACCGGACAAGGGCTACAATGAGCAGTTCTTC.

The V call is TRBV11-2, the J call TRBJ2-7; D possibly corresponds to TRBD2 (5 bases). This CDR3 spans 14 amino acids. Trimming stripped 2 bases from V and 7 bases from J, with 15 bases between. Looked up from germline, CDR1 is SGHAT and CDR2 is FQNNGV. CDR3 in DNA: TGTGCCAGCAGCTTATTCTCCGGGGTGGGAGAGCAGTACTTC. It yields the protein CASSLFSGVGEQYF.

This rearrangement joins TRBV2 to TRBJ1-2; the D gene is possibly TRBD1 (6 bases). In germline, CDR1 is SNHLY, CDR2 FYNNEI. V lost 6 bases and J lost 3, with 11 bases in between. This CDR3 has 13 amino acids. In DNA, the CDR3 is TGTGCCAGCAGCAGACAGGAGGACTATGGCTACACCTTC. This gives the protein CASSRQEDYGYTF.

The chain is built from TRBV30 and TRBJ1-4; no clear D. The ends were cut back, 0 bases at V and 4 bases at J, with 12 bases in the middle. CDR3 length: 15 residues. The germline V gene encodes CDR1 GTSNPN and CDR2 SVGIG (reference sequence). The CDR3 sequence: CAWSVLGNLNEKLFF. Written as DNA, the CDR3 is TGTGCCTGGAGTGTACTAGGGAACCTTAATGAAAAACTGTTTTTT.

The rearrangement uses TRBV18 and TRBJ1-1; D not certain. The V and J ends lost 6 bases and 0 bases respectively, with 11 bases between them. The CDR3 spans 14 residues. The germline CDR1 and CDR2 sequences are KGHSH and LQKENI. The CDR3 spells CASSLGGLNTEAFF. The CDR3 DNA follows: TGTGCCAGCTCCTTAGGAGGGTTGAACACTGAAGCTTTCTTT.